The present T cell receptor beta chain was sequenced within a study of T cells in Graves' hyperthyroidism and ophthalmopathy. Study summary: Peripheral blood sampling occurred at initial diagnosis, before any treatment.

Amplification targeted TCR beta CDR3 regions from RNA transcripts. When the TCR CDR3 underwent first-round RT-PCR, the HTBI primer set was used. One entry per CDR3 protein results from TCRdb running MiXCR on the multiplex PCR reads. The sample includes hundreds of thousands of distinct CDR3 sequences, 13% to 15% seen only once; the top ten take 10% to 13%. Comments on this clonotype: What it binds is not known. A single base separates this from a much larger clone, so it may be a read error.

Graves' hyperthyroidism is called stable when ophthalmopathy does not progress within 18 months. Recently diagnosed hyperthyroidism of less than 2 months' duration affected patients aged 18 to 65. Overall study findings and caveats: Researchers found most expanded thyroid clonotypes above 0.001 in blood as well.

Source material: blood. The receptor was derived from a woman younger than 35 with Graves' hyperthyroidism.

The CDR3 spells CASGLGRVSGSYHTGELFF. CDR3 in DNA: TGTGCCAGCGGCTTAGGTCGAGTTAGCGGGAGCTATCACACCGGGGAGCTGTTTTTT. This sequence joins TRBV7-2 and TRBJ2-2; 9 positions match TRBD2. Germline CDR1 is SGHTA and CDR2 is FQGNSA. The CDR3 length is 19 residues.